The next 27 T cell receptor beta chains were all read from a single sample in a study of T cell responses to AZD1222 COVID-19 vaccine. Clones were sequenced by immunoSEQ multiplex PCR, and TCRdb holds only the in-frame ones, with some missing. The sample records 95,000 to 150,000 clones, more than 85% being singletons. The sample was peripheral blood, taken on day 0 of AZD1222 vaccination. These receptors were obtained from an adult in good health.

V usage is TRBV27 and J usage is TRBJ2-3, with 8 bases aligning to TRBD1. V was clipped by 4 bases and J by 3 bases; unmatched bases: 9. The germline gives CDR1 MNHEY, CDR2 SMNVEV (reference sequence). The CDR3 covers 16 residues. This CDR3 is CASSSHSRGRTDTQYF. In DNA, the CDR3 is TGTGCCAGCAGTTCCCACTCCAGGGGGCGAACAGATACGCAGTATTTT.

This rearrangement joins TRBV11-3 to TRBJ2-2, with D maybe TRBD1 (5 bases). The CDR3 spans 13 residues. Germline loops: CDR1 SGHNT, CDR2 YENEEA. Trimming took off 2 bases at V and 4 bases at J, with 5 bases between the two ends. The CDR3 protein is CASSLRGTGELFF. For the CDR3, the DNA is TGTGCCAGCAGCTTAAGGGGCACCGGGGAGCTGTTTTTT.

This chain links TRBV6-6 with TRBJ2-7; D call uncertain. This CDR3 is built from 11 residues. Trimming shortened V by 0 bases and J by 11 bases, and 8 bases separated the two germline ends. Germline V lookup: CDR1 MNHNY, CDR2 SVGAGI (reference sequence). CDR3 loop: CASSYSLGKYF. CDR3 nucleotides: TGTGCCAGCAGTTACTCCCTGGGCAAGTACTTC.

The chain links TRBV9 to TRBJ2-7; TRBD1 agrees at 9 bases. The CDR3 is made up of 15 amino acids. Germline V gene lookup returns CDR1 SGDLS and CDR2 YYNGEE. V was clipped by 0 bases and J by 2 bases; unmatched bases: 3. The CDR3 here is CASSVGWDRAYEQYF. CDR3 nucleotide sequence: TGTGCCAGCAGCGTAGGGTGGGACAGGGCCTACGAGCAGTACTTC.

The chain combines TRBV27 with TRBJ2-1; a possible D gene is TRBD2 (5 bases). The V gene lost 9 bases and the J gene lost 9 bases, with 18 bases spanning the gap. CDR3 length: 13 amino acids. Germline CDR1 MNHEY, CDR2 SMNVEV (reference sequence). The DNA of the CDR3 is TGTGCCAGTTCACAAGGAGGCTCGGTTGAGCAGTTCTTC. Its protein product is CASSQGGSVEQFF.

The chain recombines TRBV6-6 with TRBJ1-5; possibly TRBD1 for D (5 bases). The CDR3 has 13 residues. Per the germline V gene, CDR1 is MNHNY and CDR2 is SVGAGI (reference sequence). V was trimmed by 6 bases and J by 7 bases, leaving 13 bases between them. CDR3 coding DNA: TGTGCCAGCAGCAACGGGGGGAGGCAGCCCCAGCATTTT. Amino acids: CASSNGGRQPQHF.

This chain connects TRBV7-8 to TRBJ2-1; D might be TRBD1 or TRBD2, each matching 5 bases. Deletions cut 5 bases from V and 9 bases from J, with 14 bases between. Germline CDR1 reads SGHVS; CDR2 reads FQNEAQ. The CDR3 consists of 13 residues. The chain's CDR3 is CASSRARGGEQFF. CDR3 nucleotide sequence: TGTGCCAGCAGCAGAGCTCGTGGGGGTGAGCAGTTCTTC.

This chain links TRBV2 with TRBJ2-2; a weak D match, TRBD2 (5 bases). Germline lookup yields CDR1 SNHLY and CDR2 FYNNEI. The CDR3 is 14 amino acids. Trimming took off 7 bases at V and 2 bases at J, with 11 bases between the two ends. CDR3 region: CASKGESNTGELFF. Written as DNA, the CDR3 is TGTGCCAGCAAGGGAGAAAGTAACACCGGGGAGCTGTTTTTT.

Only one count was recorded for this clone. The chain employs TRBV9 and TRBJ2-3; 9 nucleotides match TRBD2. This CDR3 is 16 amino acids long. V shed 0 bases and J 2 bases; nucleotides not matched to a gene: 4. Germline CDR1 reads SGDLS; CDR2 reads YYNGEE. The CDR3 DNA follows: TGTGCCAGCAGCGTAGAGGGACTAGCCCTCACAGATACGCAGTATTTT. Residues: CASSVEGLALTDTQYF.

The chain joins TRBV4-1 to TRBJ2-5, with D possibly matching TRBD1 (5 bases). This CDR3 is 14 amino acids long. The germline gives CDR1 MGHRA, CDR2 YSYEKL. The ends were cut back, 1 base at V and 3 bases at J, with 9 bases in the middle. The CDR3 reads CASSQATAKETQYF. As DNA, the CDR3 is TGCGCCAGCAGCCAAGCGACAGCCAAAGAGACCCAGTACTTC.

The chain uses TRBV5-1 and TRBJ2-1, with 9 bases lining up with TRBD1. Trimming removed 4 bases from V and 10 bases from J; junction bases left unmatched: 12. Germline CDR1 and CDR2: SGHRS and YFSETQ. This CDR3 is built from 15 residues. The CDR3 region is CASSSGQGSAKEQFF. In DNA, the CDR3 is TGCGCCAGCAGCAGTGGACAGGGGTCAGCCAAAGAGCAGTTCTTC.

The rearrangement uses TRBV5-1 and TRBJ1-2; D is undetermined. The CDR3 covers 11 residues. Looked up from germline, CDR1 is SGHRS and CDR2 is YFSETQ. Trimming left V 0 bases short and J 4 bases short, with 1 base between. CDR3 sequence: CASSLGYGYTF. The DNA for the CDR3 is TGCGCCAGCAGCTTGGGCTATGGCTACACCTTC.

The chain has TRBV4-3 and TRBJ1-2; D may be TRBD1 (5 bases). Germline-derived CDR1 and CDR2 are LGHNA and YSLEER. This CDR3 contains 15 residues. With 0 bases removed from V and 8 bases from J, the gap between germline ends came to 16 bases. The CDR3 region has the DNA TGCGCCAGCAGCCAAGATTTGGGGCCTCTGAGCGGCTACACCTTC. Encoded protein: CASSQDLGPLSGYTF.

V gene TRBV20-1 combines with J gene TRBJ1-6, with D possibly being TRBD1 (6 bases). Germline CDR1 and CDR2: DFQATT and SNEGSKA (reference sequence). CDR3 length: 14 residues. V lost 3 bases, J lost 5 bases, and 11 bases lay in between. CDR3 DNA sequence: TGCAGTGCTAGTAGACAGGCCCATAATTCACCCCTCCACTTT. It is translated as CSASRQAHNSPLHF.

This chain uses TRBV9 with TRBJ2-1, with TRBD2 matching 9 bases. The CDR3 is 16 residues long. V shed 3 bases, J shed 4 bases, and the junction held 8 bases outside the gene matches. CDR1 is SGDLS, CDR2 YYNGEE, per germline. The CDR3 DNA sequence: TGTGCCAGCAGCGCGAGTAGCGGGAGATCTTACAATGAGCAGTTCTTC. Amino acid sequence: CASSASSGRSYNEQFF.

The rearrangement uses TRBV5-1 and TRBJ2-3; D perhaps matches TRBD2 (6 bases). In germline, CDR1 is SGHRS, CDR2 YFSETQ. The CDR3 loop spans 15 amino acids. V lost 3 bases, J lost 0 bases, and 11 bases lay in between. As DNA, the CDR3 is TGCGCCAGCAGCTCCGGTAGCGGTAGCACAGATACGCAGTATTTT. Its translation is CASSSGSGSTDTQYF.

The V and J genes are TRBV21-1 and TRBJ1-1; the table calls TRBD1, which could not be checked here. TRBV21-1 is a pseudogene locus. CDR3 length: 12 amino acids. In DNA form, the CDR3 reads TGTGCCAGCAGCAAAGCCCCGACAACGGCTTTCTTT. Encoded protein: CASSKAPTTAFF.

This chain's CDR3 is CATSRQGDTGELFF. CDR3 bases: TGTGCCACCAGTCGGCAGGGAGACACCGGGGAGCTGTTTTTT. The J gene is TRBJ2-2, the V gene TRBV24-1, with D perhaps matching TRBD1 or TRBD2 (5 bases each). From germline, CDR1 is KGHDR and CDR2 SFDVKD. The CDR3 sequence is 14 residues long. V was clipped by 6 bases and J by 3 bases, with 10 bases between them.

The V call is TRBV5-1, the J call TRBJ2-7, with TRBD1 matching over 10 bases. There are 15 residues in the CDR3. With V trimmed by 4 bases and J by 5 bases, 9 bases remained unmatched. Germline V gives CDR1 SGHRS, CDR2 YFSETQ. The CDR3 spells CASSRPGQGKDEQYF. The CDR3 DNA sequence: TGCGCCAGCAGCCGGCCGGGACAGGGGAAAGACGAGCAGTACTTC.

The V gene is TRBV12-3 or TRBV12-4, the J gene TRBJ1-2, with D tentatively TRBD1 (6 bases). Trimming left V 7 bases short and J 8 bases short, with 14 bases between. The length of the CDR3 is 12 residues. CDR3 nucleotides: TGTGCCAGCACCATGGGGGGGCTAGGCTACACCTTC. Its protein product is CASTMGGLGYTF.

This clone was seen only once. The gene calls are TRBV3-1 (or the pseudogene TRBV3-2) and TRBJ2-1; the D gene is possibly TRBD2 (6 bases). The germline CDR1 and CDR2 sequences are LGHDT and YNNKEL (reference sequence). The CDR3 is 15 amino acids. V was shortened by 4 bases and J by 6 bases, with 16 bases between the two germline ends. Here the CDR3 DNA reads TGTGCCAGCAGCCTGGGCGCCTACGGGGGCAATGAGCAGTTCTTC. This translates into CASSLGAYGGNEQFF.

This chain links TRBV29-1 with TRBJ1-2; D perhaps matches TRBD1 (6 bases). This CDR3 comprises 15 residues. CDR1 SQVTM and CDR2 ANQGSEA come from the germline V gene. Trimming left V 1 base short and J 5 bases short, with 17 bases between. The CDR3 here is CSVEGGQGSTYGYTF. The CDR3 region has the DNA TGCAGCGTTGAAGGAGGGCAGGGGAGTACGTATGGCTACACCTTC.

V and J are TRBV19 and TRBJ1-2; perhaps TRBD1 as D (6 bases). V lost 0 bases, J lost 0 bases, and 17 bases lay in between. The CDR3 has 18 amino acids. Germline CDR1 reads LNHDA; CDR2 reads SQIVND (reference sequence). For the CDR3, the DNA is TGTGCCAGTAGTATAGAAATGTGGGGGGCTCGAGCTAACTATGGCTACACCTTC. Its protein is CASSIEMWGARANYGYTF.

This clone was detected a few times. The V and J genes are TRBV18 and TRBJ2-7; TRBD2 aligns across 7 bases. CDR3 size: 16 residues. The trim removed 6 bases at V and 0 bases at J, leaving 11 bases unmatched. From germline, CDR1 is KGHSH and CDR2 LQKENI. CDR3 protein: CASSTIVGGSSYEQYF. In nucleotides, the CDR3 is TGTGCCAGCTCCACCATAGTAGGCGGGAGCTCCTACGAGCAGTACTTC.

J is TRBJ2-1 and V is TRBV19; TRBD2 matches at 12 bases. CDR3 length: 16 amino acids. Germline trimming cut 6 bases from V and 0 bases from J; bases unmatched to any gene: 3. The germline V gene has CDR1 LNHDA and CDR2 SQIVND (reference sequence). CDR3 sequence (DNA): TGTGCCAGTAGCCGACTAGCGGGGGCCTCCTACAATGAGCAGTTCTTC. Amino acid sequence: CASSRLAGASYNEQFF.

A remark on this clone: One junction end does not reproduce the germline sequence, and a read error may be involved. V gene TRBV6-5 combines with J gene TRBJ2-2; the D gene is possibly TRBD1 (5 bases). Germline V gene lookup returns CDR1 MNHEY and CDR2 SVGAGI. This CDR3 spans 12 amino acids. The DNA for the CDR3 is TGTGCCTGCAGGGCGAACACCGGGGAGCTGTTTTTT. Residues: CACRANTGELFF.

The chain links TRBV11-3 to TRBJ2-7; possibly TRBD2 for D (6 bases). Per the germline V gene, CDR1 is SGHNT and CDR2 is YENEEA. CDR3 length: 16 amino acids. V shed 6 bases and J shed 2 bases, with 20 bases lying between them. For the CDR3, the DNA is TGTGCCAGCAGTCGACTACTAGCCGGGAGAGCCTACGAGCAGTACTTC. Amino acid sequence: CASSRLLAGRAYEQYF.